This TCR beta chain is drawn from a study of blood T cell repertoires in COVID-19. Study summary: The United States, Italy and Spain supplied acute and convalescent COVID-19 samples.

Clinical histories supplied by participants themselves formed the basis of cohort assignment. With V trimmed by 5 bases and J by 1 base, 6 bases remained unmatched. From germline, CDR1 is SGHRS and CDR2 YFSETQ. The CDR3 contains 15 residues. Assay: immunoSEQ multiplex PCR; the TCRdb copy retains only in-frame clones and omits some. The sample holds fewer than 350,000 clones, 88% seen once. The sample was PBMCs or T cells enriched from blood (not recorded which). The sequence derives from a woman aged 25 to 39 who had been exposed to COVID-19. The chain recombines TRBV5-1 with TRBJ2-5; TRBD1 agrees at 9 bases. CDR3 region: CASRGQGVGQETQYF. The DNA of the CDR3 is TGCGCCAGCAGGGGACAGGGTGTTGGCCAAGAGACCCAGTACTTC.